This T cell receptor beta chain was recorded in a study of cytomegalovirus exposure and HLA in healthy donors. PCR involved 60 Vbeta and 13 Jbeta primers. Some clones are missing from TCRdb's copy, which holds only in-frame ones; the method was immunoSEQ multiplex PCR. Of 120,000 to 150,000 clones in the sample, around 76% were seen once. V was cut by 2 bases and J by 0 bases, with 11 bases left in between. Germline CDR1 reads MNHEY; CDR2 reads SVGAGI. The length of the CDR3 is 15 residues. The clonotype comes from a man younger than 35 in good health and CMV-seronegative. The genes are TRBV6-5 and TRBJ2-7; tentatively, D is TRBD2 (6 bases). The sample comprised PBMCs. The CDR3, as DNA: TGTGCCAGCAGTTACGGGGGGACCCTCTCCTACGAGCAGTACTTC. This sequence encodes CASSYGGTLSYEQYF.